The 8 T cell receptor beta chains given below trace back to one sample, sequenced in a study of read filtering for tumor transcriptome and immune sequencing. The library was built from roughly 400 ng RNA with molecular barcoded adaptors for alpha/delta and beta/gamma chains. Each CDR3 protein gets one entry after TCRdb re-called the reads with MiXCR. The data hold 100,000 to 150,000 distinct CDR3 sequences, with approximately 12% observed a single time. The sequencing sample was made of a population of CD138-negative cells sorted from bone marrow. These TCRs come from a donor aged 40 or over with multiple myeloma.

Turning to this clonotype: Since a much larger clone is just one base distant, this may be a read error. The V gene is TRBV29-1, the J gene TRBJ1-3; D not resolved. Per germline, CDR1 SQVTM and CDR2 ANQGSEA. V dropped 7 bases and J dropped 0 bases, with 13 bases sitting between them. CDR3 length: 14 amino acids. The CDR3 sequence is CSAFPGNSGNTIYF. Here the CDR3 DNA reads TGCAGCGCCTTTCCGGGGAACTCTGGAAACACCATATATTTT.

This clonotype was seen many times. The rearrangement joins TRBV19 to TRBJ1-5, with 10 bases identical to TRBD1. V was pared by 4 bases and J by 5 bases, with 5 bases of the junction left unmatched. The CDR3 runs 15 residues. Germline loops: CDR1 LNHDA, CDR2 SQIVND (reference sequence). The CDR3 DNA follows: TGTGCCAGTAGTAAGGGACAGGGGCGATATCAGCCCCAGCATTTT. It is translated as CASSKGQGRYQPQHF.

The chain uses TRBV19 and TRBJ2-7; no clear D. Trimming removed 1 base from V and 2 bases from J, with 9 bases in between. This CDR3 is 14 amino acids long. Germline loops: CDR1 LNHDA, CDR2 SQIVND (reference sequence). The CDR3, as DNA: TGTGCCAGTAGTATAGGCCCTAGTACCTACGAGCAGTACTTC. This gives the protein CASSIGPSTYEQYF. The complete variable domain, with remaining parts taken from reference TRBV19 and TRBJ2-7, reads DGGITQSPKYLFRKEGQNVTLSCEQNLNHDAMYWYRQDPGQGLRLIYYSQIVNDFQKGDIAEGYSVSREKKESFPLTVTSAQKNPTAFYLCASSIGPSTYEQYFGPGTRLTVT.

This clonotype was detected ten times or more. The J gene is TRBJ1-4, the V gene TRBV4-1, with a weak D call TRBD1 (5 bases). V was trimmed by 4 bases and J by 0 bases, leaving 12 bases between them. Germline V gene data show CDR1 as MGHRA and CDR2 as YSYEKL. The CDR3 covers 16 residues. DNA for the CDR3: TGCGCCAGCAGCCTGGGGGACGGACCAACTAATGAAAAACTGTTTTTT. Translation gives CASSLGDGPTNEKLFF.

This clonotype was detected many times. The CDR3 DNA reads TGTGCCAGCAGCTTAATCCAGGGGCAGGGTTCCACTGAAGCTTTCTTT. Protein product: CASSLIQGQGSTEAFF. V is TRBV7-9 and J is TRBJ1-1, with D maybe TRBD1 (6 bases). Germline V CDR1 and CDR2: SEHNR, FQNEAQ (reference sequence). The CDR3 is 16 amino acids. Trimming shortened V by 2 bases and J by 4 bases, and 17 bases separated the two germline ends. The entire variable domain, with the rest obtained from reference TRBV7-9 and TRBJ1-1, is as follows: DTGVSQNPRHKITKRGQNVTFRCDPISEHNRLYWYRQTLGQGPEFLTYFQNEAQLEKSRLLSDRFSAERPKGSFSTLEIQRTEQGDSAMYLCASSLIQGQGSTEAFFGQGTRLTVV.

This clonotype was counted only a few times. The chain couples TRBV6-2 or TRBV6-3 to TRBJ2-5, with 9 nucleotides matching TRBD1. V was pared by 7 bases and J by 3 bases, with 3 bases of the junction left unmatched. Germline CDR1 MNHEY, CDR2 SVGEGT. This CDR3 has 13 residues. The CDR3 region is CASIQGAEETQYF. The CDR3 DNA follows: TGTGCCAGCATACAGGGGGCAGAAGAGACCCAGTACTTC.

On this clonotype: A much larger clone lies one base from this, so it may be a read error. The V and J genes are TRBV10-3 and TRBJ2-7, with a possible D match to TRBD1 (6 bases). The CDR3 is 12 amino acids. Germline V gene sequence: CDR1 ENHRY, CDR2 SYGVKD. CDR3 in amino acids: CAISESLVTGKF. CDR3 in DNA: TGTGCCATCAGTGAGTCGCTCGTGACAGGCAAGTTC.

This clonotype was seen at least ten times. The chain couples TRBV6-1 to TRBJ2-4, with D hard to call. Trimming took off 6 bases at V and 0 bases at J, with 15 bases between the two ends. The CDR3 runs to 16 residues. The germline V gene encodes CDR1 MNHNS and CDR2 SASEGT. CDR3 DNA: TGTGCCAGCAGCGAAATTGCAGTTCTAGCCAAAAACATTCAGTACTTC. As protein: CASSEIAVLAKNIQYF.